The 5 T cell receptor beta chains in this list originate from one sample, sequenced in a study of cytomegalovirus exposure and HLA in healthy donors. Vbeta (60) and Jbeta (13) primers were used in the PCR. This table comes from immunoSEQ multiplex PCR, and its TCRdb copy is limited to in-frame clones, with some not included. The sample shows about 190,000 clones, around 85% of them seen only once. Sequences were obtained from PBMCs. The receptor set was obtained from a boy aged 2 to 10 in good health and CMV-seronegative.

V is TRBV5-1 and J is TRBJ1-4, with D perhaps TRBD1 (6 bases). This CDR3 is 17 amino acids long. V was pared by 0 bases and J by 3 bases, with 15 bases between. Germline V gene sequence: CDR1 SGHRS, CDR2 YFSETQ. CDR3: CASSLELGQGPNEKLFF. CDR3 in DNA: TGCGCCAGCAGCTTGGAATTGGGTCAGGGGCCTAATGAAAAACTGTTTTTT.

This sequence joins TRBV10-2 and TRBJ1-1; 7 bases agree with TRBD1. V was pared by 5 bases and J by 1 base, with 16 bases of the junction left unmatched. This CDR3 contains 18 residues. CDR1 and CDR2 (germline): WSHSY, SAAADI. The CDR3 nucleotides read TGCGCCAGCAGTCCTACGAGGACAGGCGAGGGACGGAACACTGAAGCTTTCTTT. It specifies CASSPTRTGEGRNTEAFF.

The genes are TRBV4-2 and TRBJ2-2; TRBD1 is a possible D gene (6 bases). Germline V gene sequence: CDR1 LGHNA, CDR2 YNFKEQ. The CDR3 spans 15 residues. The V and J ends lost 0 bases and 7 bases respectively, with 12 bases between them. The CDR3 loop reads CASSQDAGVDGELFF. Here the CDR3 DNA reads TGTGCCAGCAGCCAAGATGCAGGGGTGGACGGGGAGCTGTTTTTT.

The chain links TRBV5-1 to TRBJ2-7; weak D call: TRBD1 (6 bases). This CDR3 contains 14 residues. The V end lost 4 bases, the J end lost 7 bases, and 18 bases lay between the germline ends. Per the germline V gene, CDR1 is SGHRS and CDR2 is YFSETQ. CDR3 protein: CASSQTTGLEEQYF. CDR3 bases: TGCGCCAGCAGCCAGACGACAGGTCTAGAAGAGCAGTACTTC.

The rearrangement links TRBV6-1 to TRBJ2-7, with no clear D. There are 14 residues in the CDR3. Trimming shortened V by 3 bases and J by 2 bases, and 11 bases separated the two germline ends. The V gene's germline CDR1 is MNHNS and CDR2 SASEGT. The chain's CDR3 is CASSDPAVAYEQYF. CDR3 nucleotide sequence: TGTGCCAGCAGTGACCCTGCGGTAGCCTACGAGCAGTACTTC.